The rows below give T cell receptor beta chains drawn from one sample of a study of T-cell reconstitution after alpha-beta-depleted transplantation in children. TCRdb redid the calling of the PCR reads with MiXCR, one entry per CDR3 protein. The table lists roughly 790,000 distinct CDR3 sequences, less than 20% of them singletons. The sequences come from PBMCs, mostly from graft donor cells, collected 360 days after TCRalphabeta/CD19-depleted stem cell transplant. Receptor source: a male patient between 5 and 17 years old who had a stem cell transplant for acute lymphoblastic leukemia, so the T cells may come from the graft donor. The CDR3 runs from the conserved cysteine through the conserved F or W. Each record gives: D gene, clone size, V gene, J gene, CDR3 DNA, CDR3 protein. D genes are given only for firm matches. Size values are once, few and many counts, or a class for expanded clones, and some rows have none.

>TRBD1|few|TRBV5-1|TRBJ1-6
TGCGCCAGCAGCCTGGGACAGGAATGGATCCTTAATTCACCCCTCCACTTT
CASSLGQEWILNSPLHF
>NA|NA|TRBV4-1|TRBJ1-1
TGCGCCAGCAGCCTCCTAGCGGCCCCGAAGAACACTGAAGCTTTCTTT
CASSLLAAPKNTEAFF
>TRBD1|NA|TRBV7-8|TRBJ2-1
TGTGCCAGCAGCTTAGCGCTGAGACAGGGGGGCCATGAGCAGTTCTTC
CASSLALRQGGHEQFF
>NA|few|TRBV5-1|TRBJ1-2
TGCGCCAGCAGCCTCGGACAGACACAGAACTATGGCTACACCTTC
CASSLGQTQNYGYTF
>TRBD1|many|TRBV18|TRBJ2-1
TGTGCCAGCTCACCTCTGACAGGGGGCTCCTACAATGAGCAGTTCTTC
CASSPLTGGSYNEQFF
>NA|NA|TRBV5-1|TRBJ2-2
TGCGCCAGCAGCTTGATAGCGTCTCTCGGGGAGCTGTTTTTT
CASSLIASLGELFF
>NA|few|TRBV7-9|TRBJ1-1
TGTGCCAGCAGCTTATGGGTGACTGAAGCTTTCTTT
CASSLWVTEAFF
>NA|many|TRBV18|TRBJ2-3
TGTGCCAGCTCACCACCAGCCTCAGATACGCAGTATTTT
CASSPPASDTQYF
>NA|NA|TRBV20-1|TRBJ2-1
TGCAGTGCTAGTAAAGCGTATCTTATCTACAATGAGCAGTTCTTC
CSASKAYLIYNEQFF
>NA|NA|TRBV14|TRBJ2-1
TGTGCCAGCAGCCAATCGCGAGCATTTAGCTCCTACAATGAGCAGTTCTTC
CASSQSRAFSSYNEQFF
>TRBD2|once|TRBV4-2|TRBJ2-1
TGTGCCAGCAGCCAAGTTTTAGGACTAGCGGGAGTTGAGCAGTTCTTC
CASSQVLGLAGVEQFF
>TRBD2|NA|TRBV5-5|TRBJ2-5
TGTGCCAGCAGGAAGCGGGAGGGTAGTGGTGAGACCCAGTACTTC
CASRKREGSGETQYF
>TRBD2|NA|TRBV12-3/TRBV12-4|TRBJ2-1
TGTGCCAGCAGTTTAAGCGTGAGGACTAGCGGGAGGTATGAGAGCAATGAGCAGTTCTTC
CASSLSVRTSGRYESNEQFF
>NA|few|TRBV6-5|TRBJ2-1
TGTGCCAGCAGTTACGCGACAGCTTATGGGCAGTTCTTC
CASSYATAYGQFF
>TRBD2|NA|TRBV7-2|TRBJ2-4
TGTGCCAGCAGCGCAAGCGGGGAGTACATTCAGTACTTC
CASSASGEYIQYF
>NA|NA|TRBV3-1|TRBJ1-2
TGTGCCAGCAGCAAACGGACAGATGGCTACACCTTC
CASSKRTDGYTF
>TRBD1|few|TRBV3-1|TRBJ2-7
TGTGCCAGCAGCCAATCCCCGGACAGGTTCTACTCCTACGAGCAGTACTTC
CASSQSPDRFYSYEQYF
>TRBD2|NA|TRBV5-1|TRBJ2-1
TGCGCCAGCAGCTTTCCGGGACTAGCGGGAGGAGCGGACAATGAGCAGTTCTTC
CASSFPGLAGGADNEQFF
>TRBD2|NA|TRBV20-1|TRBJ2-2
TGCTGTGCTAGAGATCGAAGCGGGAGGTACACCGGGGAGCTGTTTTTT
CCARDRSGRYTGELFF
>NA|few|TRBV24-1|TRBJ2-3
TGTGCCACCAGTGATTTGGGGGACCCCAAAGATACGCAGTATTTT
CATSDLGDPKDTQYF
>NA|few|TRBV20-1|TRBJ2-2
TGCAGTGCTAGCTGGTTCGTCCCCGGGGAGCTGTTTTTT
CSASWFVPGELFF
>NA|many|TRBV29-1|TRBJ2-2
TGCAGCGTTGAAGGGCATCCAGGGCCAAACGGGGAGCTGTTTTTT
CSVEGHPGPNGELFF
>TRBD2|NA|TRBV15|TRBJ2-1
TGTGCCACCAGCAGAGAGACTAGCGGGCGGGACTACAATGAGCAGTTCTTC
CATSRETSGRDYNEQFF
>NA|NA|TRBV12-3/TRBV12-4|TRBJ2-7
TGTGCCAGCAGTTTGCGGTACGGTAGAATCTACGAGCAGTACTTC
CASSLRYGRIYEQYF
>TRBD2|few|TRBV29-1|TRBJ2-7
TGCAGCGTTGAAGGCACAGCGGGAGGGCGTAGGCGCGAGCAGTACTTC
CSVEGTAGGRRREQYF
>NA|few|TRBV5-5|TRBJ1-5
TGTGCCAGCAGCTCCATTCAGGGAAGCAATCAGCCCCAGCATTTT
CASSSIQGSNQPQHF
>NA|NA|TRBV9|TRBJ1-2
TGTGCCAGCAGCGTATACGTTAGGACAGAAGGCGACTATGGCTACACCTTC
CASSVYVRTEGDYGYTF
>TRBD2|NA|TRBV18|TRBJ2-1
TGTGCCAGCTCACAAGACTGGGCTAGCGGGAGAAAGGGATACAATGAGCAGTTCTTC
CASSQDWASGRKGYNEQFF
>TRBD2|NA|TRBV7-8|TRBJ2-1
TGTGCCAGCAGCACGGGACTAGCGCACAATGAGCAGTTCTTC
CASSTGLAHNEQFF
>TRBD1|NA|TRBV6-1|TRBJ1-5
TGTGCCAGCAGCGGGGACAGGGAGTGGGTTCAGCCCCAGCATTTT
CASSGDREWVQPQHF
>NA|NA|TRBV5-1|TRBJ2-1
TGCGCCAGCAGCTTGGCGCGAACTGGAAGCTCCTACAATGAGCAGTTCTTC
CASSLARTGSSYNEQFF
>NA|NA|TRBV5-1|TRBJ1-6
TGCGCCAGCAGTAGTGTGACAAACTATAATTCACCCCTCCACTTT
CASSSVTNYNSPLHF
>NA|many|TRBV12-3/TRBV12-4|TRBJ2-5
TGTGCCAGCAGGATTCAGGGTCAAGAGACCCAGTACTTC
CASRIQGQETQYF
>TRBD1|NA|TRBV13|TRBJ1-6
TGTGCCAGCAGCTTAACCGGGACAGGGAATTCACCCCTCCACTTT
CASSLTGTGNSPLHF
>NA|few|TRBV10-1|TRBJ2-1
TGCGCCAGCACTGATGTAGCGGCCGTAGGTGAGCAGTTCTTC
CASTDVAAVGEQFF
>TRBD1|once|TRBV5-1|TRBJ1-1
TGCGCCAGCAGCTTCCCCCCGGGACAGGGGGCCACTGAAGCTTTCTTT
CASSFPPGQGATEAFF
>NA|few|TRBV7-9|TRBJ2-5
TGTGCCAGCAACTTTCCCAACCAAGAGACCCAGTACTTC
CASNFPNQETQYF
>TRBD2|few|TRBV6-2/TRBV6-3|TRBJ2-3
TGTGCCAGCAGTTTTTCCCCTAGCGGGAGCACAGATACGCAGTATTTT
CASSFSPSGSTDTQYF
>TRBD1|NA|TRBV9|TRBJ2-2
TGTGCCAGCGGCCACAGGGGGTGGGACACCGGGGAGCTGTTTTTT
CASGHRGWDTGELFF
>NA|NA|TRBV5-1|TRBJ1-2
TGCGCCAGCAGCTTATCAGGTCCGGGGGCGTCGATCTATGGCTACACCTTC
CASSLSGPGASIYGYTF
>NA|NA|TRBV20-1|TRBJ1-5
TGCAGTGTGGGGGGGGAGCCCCAGCATTTT
CSVGGEPQHF